Only a few counts were recorded for the clone carrying this T cell receptor (beta chain). Its cognate antigen is unknown. The record originates from a study of identical twins. Study-level points and caveats: Whereas memory repertoires showed no such difference, abundant cord blood beta clonotypes carried fewer insertions. In beta out-of-frame sequences, the excess sharing between twins was weaker.

TCRdb re-derived calls from the 5' RACE reads in MiXCR, one entry per CDR3 protein. The sample has about 220,000 distinct CDR3 sequences, around 10% seen once. Sample: memory (CD45RO+) T cells sorted from blood. This receptor was identified in a woman aged 18-29 years in good health.

The CDR3 protein is CAWSVWFPRGRARETQYF. The CDR3 coding sequence is TGTGCCTGGAGTGTATGGTTCCCGCGCGGGAGGGCCAGGGAGACCCAGTACTTC. The rearrangement links TRBV30 to TRBJ2-5; TRBD2 matches at 9 bases. Germline values: CDR1 GTSNPN, CDR2 SVGIG (reference sequence). V shed 0 bases and J 5 bases; nucleotides not matched to a gene: 16. The CDR3 contains 18 residues.